This T cell receptor (beta chain) derives from a study of cytotoxic CD8 clonotypes in ibrutinib-treated CLL. Study context: Results showed approximately 25 partial and 2 complete responses; following median 68 months, around 14 remained remitted, approximately twelve advanced. Productive templates per sample averaged 255,043; productive rearrangements, about 89,000.

Sequenced by immunoSEQ multiplex PCR; TCRdb stores in-frame clones only, minus some. Of tens of thousands of clones listed, about three quarters were seen once; the top ten hold 45% to 65%. CDR1 MDHEN and CDR2 SYDVKM come from the germline V gene. This CDR3 comprises 16 residues. Trimming at V came to 7 bases and at J to 4 bases, leaving 14 bases not matched to a gene. This sequence originates from a human donor with chronic lymphocytic leukemia. The chain links TRBV28 to TRBJ2-7, with 9 bases fitting TRBD2. The sequencing here drew on PBMCs, taken after 24 months of ibrutinib treatment. Written as DNA, the CDR3 is TGTGCCAGCAAACCCCTAGGGGCGGGGGGGCTTTACGAGCAGTACTTC. It yields the protein CASKPLGAGGLYEQYF.